These T cell receptor beta chains were read from a single sample in a study of shared clonotypes between healthy human individuals. Repertoires were generated with immunoSEQ multiplex PCR, while TCRdb's copy carries only in-frame clones and drops some. The table shows about 2.1 million clones, with over 85% occurring only once. The sample was naive CD8+ T cells from PBMCs. The source of these receptors is a man younger than 35 in good health. Some clones in this sample may be carry-over from other donors' samples. CDR3s include the opening cysteine and the closing phenylalanine or tryptophan. Fields, in order: clone size, D gene, J gene, V gene, CDR3 DNA, CDR3 protein. D genes are given only for firm matches. Clone size is not always given. Where it is, it says once, few, many or a class for expanded clones.

size: NA; D: NA; J: TRBJ1-6; V: TRBV4-3; DNA: TGCGCCAGCAGCCAAAGGAATAGCAATTCACCCCTCCACTTT; CDR3: CASSQRNSNSPLHF
size: NA; D: NA; J: TRBJ2-3; V: TRBV27; DNA: TGTGCCAGCAGTTTAGATATGCGGGGACAGTATTTT; CDR3: CASSLDMRGQYF
size: NA; D: TRBD1; J: TRBJ2-5; V: TRBV7-9; DNA: TGTGCCAGCGAGGGACAGGGAGGATGGGCCCAGTACTTC; CDR3: CASEGQGGWAQYF
size: NA; D: TRBD2; J: TRBJ2-7; V: TRBV7-6; DNA: TGTGCCAGCAGCTCTCCAACCGCGGGAGTCGAGCAGTACTTC; CDR3: CASSSPTAGVEQYF
size: NA; D: TRBD2; J: TRBJ2-2; V: TRBV6-1; DNA: TGTGCCAGCAGTGAAGAACTAGCGGGAGGTTTATCCGCCGGGGAGCTGTTTTTT; CDR3: CASSEELAGGLSAGELFF
size: NA; D: NA; J: TRBJ1-4; V: TRBV27; DNA: TGTGCCAGCGGCCGGGGTGCCACAACTAATGAAAAACTGTTTTTT; CDR3: CASGRGATTNEKLFF
size: NA; D: NA; J: TRBJ1-2; V: TRBV27; DNA: TGTGCCAGCAGTTTTGGGGGGCGCCTGGGCCGTGACTATGGCTACACCTTC; CDR3: CASSFGGRLGRDYGYTF
size: few; D: TRBD1; J: TRBJ1-1; V: TRBV9; DNA: TGTGCCAGCAGCGGGGACAGCTTGAACACTGAAGCTTTCTTT; CDR3: CASSGDSLNTEAFF
size: NA; D: NA; J: TRBJ2-3; V: TRBV7-8; DNA: TGTGCCAGCAGCTTAGTATCAGGGACAGATACGCAGTATTTT; CDR3: CASSLVSGTDTQYF
size: NA; D: NA; J: TRBJ2-2; V: TRBV7-9; DNA: TGTGCCAGCAGCCCTTCCGGGGAGCTGTTTTTT; CDR3: CASSPSGELFF
size: NA; D: NA; J: TRBJ2-7; V: TRBV5-4; DNA: TGTGCCAGCAGCCCGCCCTCCCTTACCATCTACGAGCAGTACTTC; CDR3: CASSPPSLTIYEQYF
size: NA; D: TRBD1; J: TRBJ1-1; V: TRBV6-5; DNA: TGTGCCAGCAGCCCCGGACAGGGGAACACTGAAGCTTTCTTT; CDR3: CASSPGQGNTEAFF
size: NA; D: NA; J: TRBJ1-1; V: TRBV27; DNA: TGTGCCAGCAGTTACAGGGTGGGGAACACTGAAGCTTTCTTT; CDR3: CASSYRVGNTEAFF
size: NA; D: NA; J: TRBJ1-2; V: TRBV30; DNA: TGTGCCTGGACAGGGGAACATGGCTACACCTTC; CDR3: CAWTGEHGYTF
size: NA; D: NA; J: TRBJ2-7; V: TRBV5-8; DNA: TGTGCCAGCTACGAGCAGTACTTC; CDR3: CASYEQYF
size: NA; D: NA; J: TRBJ2-2; V: TRBV27; DNA: TGTGCCAGCAGTTCCCCCCAGTTTAGCCAGGGCACCGGGGAGCTGTTTTTT; CDR3: CASSSPQFSQGTGELFF
size: NA; D: NA; J: TRBJ2-5; V: TRBV27; DNA: TGTGCCAGCAGTTCCGGACTATCCCAAGAGACCCAGTACTTC; CDR3: CASSSGLSQETQYF
size: NA; D: NA; J: TRBJ2-2; V: TRBV28; DNA: TGTGCCAGCGCTCCCGCGAACACCGGGGAGCTGTTTTTT; CDR3: CASAPANTGELFF
size: NA; D: TRBD1; J: TRBJ1-1; V: TRBV9; DNA: TGTGCCAGCAGCGGGACAGGGATGAACACTGAAGCTTTCTTT; CDR3: CASSGTGMNTEAFF
size: once; D: TRBD2; J: TRBJ2-5; V: TRBV7-9; DNA: TGTGCCAGCAGCTTTATCCAGCGGGAGGGCCTGGAGACCCAGTACTTC; CDR3: CASSFIQREGLETQYF
size: NA; D: NA; J: TRBJ1-3; V: TRBV7-9; DNA: TGTGCCAGCAGCTTGAACACCATATATTTT; CDR3: CASSLNTIYF
size: NA; D: NA; J: TRBJ1-1; V: TRBV2; DNA: TGTGCCAGCAGTGGGACAGCCTTTTTAAAAAACACTGAAGCTTTCTTT; CDR3: CASSGTAFLKNTEAFF
size: NA; D: NA; J: TRBJ1-4; V: TRBV27; DNA: TGTGCCGGATCGGAAGCAACTAATGAAAAACTGTTTTTT; CDR3: CAGSEATNEKLFF
size: NA; D: NA; J: TRBJ2-1; V: TRBV4-3; DNA: TGCGCCAGCAGCCAAGAGAGGTCCGGCTACAATGAGCAGTTCTTC; CDR3: CASSQERSGYNEQFF
size: NA; D: NA; J: TRBJ2-7; V: TRBV7-6; DNA: TGTGCCAGCAGCCTGATCTCCTACGAGCAGTACTTC; CDR3: CASSLISYEQYF
size: NA; D: TRBD1; J: TRBJ1-5; V: TRBV28; DNA: TGTGCCAGCAGTATAAGGGGGCTTGGGAGCAATCAGCCCCAGCATTTT; CDR3: CASSIRGLGSNQPQHF
size: NA; D: TRBD1; J: TRBJ2-7; V: TRBV9; DNA: TGTGCCAGCAGCGCCGGGACAGACTCCTACGAGCAGTACTTC; CDR3: CASSAGTDSYEQYF
size: few; D: NA; J: TRBJ2-7; V: TRBV7-9; DNA: TGTGCCAGCAGGGATAACTACGAGCAGTACTTC; CDR3: CASRDNYEQYF
size: NA; D: TRBD2; J: TRBJ2-1; V: TRBV9; DNA: TGTGCCAGCAGCGGTGAAAGCGGGAGGGCCATCGATGAGCAGTTCTTC; CDR3: CASSGESGRAIDEQFF
size: NA; D: NA; J: TRBJ2-5; V: TRBV27; DNA: TGTGCCAGCAGTTTATCGGGGGGTCCGGGGACCCAGTACTTC; CDR3: CASSLSGGPGTQYF
size: NA; D: TRBD1; J: TRBJ1-4; V: TRBV6-5; DNA: TGTGCCAGCAGGGATCAGGGGGTGGCCGAAAAACTGTTTTTT; CDR3: CASRDQGVAEKLFF
size: NA; D: NA; J: TRBJ2-1; V: TRBV28; DNA: TGTGCCACATGGCATTACAATGAGCAGTTCTTC; CDR3: CATWHYNEQFF
size: NA; D: TRBD2; J: TRBJ2-1; V: TRBV6-5; DNA: TGTGCCAGCGGAATAGCGGGGCCCTACAATGAGCAGTTCTTC; CDR3: CASGIAGPYNEQFF
size: NA; D: TRBD1; J: TRBJ1-2; V: TRBV19; DNA: TGTGCCAGTAGTATTTCTCGTGGGACAGGGGCTAACTATGGCTACACCTTC; CDR3: CASSISRGTGANYGYTF
size: NA; D: NA; J: TRBJ2-7; V: TRBV28; DNA: TGTGCCAGCAGTTTAGGTCGCTACGAGCAGTACTTC; CDR3: CASSLGRYEQYF
size: once; D: NA; J: TRBJ2-1; V: TRBV19; DNA: TGTGCCAGTAGTTCGAGGGGTCGTAGTCCGGGGATCTACAATGAGCAGTTCTTC; CDR3: CASSSRGRSPGIYNEQFF
size: NA; D: NA; J: TRBJ2-3; V: TRBV11-3; DNA: TGTGCCAGCAGCCCCCTGGGGAGCAGGTCAGATACGCAGTATTTT; CDR3: CASSPLGSRSDTQYF
size: NA; D: TRBD1; J: TRBJ2-7; V: TRBV5-1; DNA: TGCGCCAGCAGCTCGCCGGGACAGGGGGCCTACGAGCAGTACTTC; CDR3: CASSSPGQGAYEQYF
size: NA; D: TRBD2; J: TRBJ2-7; V: TRBV27; DNA: TGTGCCAGCAGTTTAGGGACTAGGACGTACGAGCAGTACTTC; CDR3: CASSLGTRTYEQYF
size: once; D: TRBD1; J: TRBJ1-1; V: TRBV18; DNA: TGTGCCAGCTCACCACTTCGTCTCGAGGACAGGGGGCTTAGGGACACTGAAGCTTTCTTT; CDR3: CASSPLRLEDRGLRDTEAFF